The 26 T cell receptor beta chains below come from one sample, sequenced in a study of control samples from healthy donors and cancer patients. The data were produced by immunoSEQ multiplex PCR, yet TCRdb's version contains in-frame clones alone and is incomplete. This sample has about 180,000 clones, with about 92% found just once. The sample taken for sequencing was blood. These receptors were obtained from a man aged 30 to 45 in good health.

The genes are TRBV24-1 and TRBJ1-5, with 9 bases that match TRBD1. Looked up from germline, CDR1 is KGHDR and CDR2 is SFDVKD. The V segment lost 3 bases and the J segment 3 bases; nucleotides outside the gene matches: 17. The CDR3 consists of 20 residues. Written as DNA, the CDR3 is TGTGCCACCAGTGATCCCACACCTGTCCGGGACAGGGCCCCCAATCAGCCCCAGCATTTT. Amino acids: CATSDPTPVRDRAPNQPQHF.

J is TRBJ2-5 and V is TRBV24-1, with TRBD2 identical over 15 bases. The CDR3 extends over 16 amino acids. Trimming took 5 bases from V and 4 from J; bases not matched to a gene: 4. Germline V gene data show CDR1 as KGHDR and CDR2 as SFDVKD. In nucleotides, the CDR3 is TGTGCCACCAGTGGGACTAGCGGGAGGGAGAGAGAGACCCAGTACTTC. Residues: CATSGTSGRERETQYF.

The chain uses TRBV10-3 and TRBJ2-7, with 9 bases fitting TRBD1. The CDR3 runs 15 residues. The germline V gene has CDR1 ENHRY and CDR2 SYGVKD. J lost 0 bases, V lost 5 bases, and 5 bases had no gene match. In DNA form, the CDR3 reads TGTGCCATCAGTCCCGGACAGGGGAGCTCCTACGAGCAGTACTTC. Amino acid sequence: CAISPGQGSSYEQYF.

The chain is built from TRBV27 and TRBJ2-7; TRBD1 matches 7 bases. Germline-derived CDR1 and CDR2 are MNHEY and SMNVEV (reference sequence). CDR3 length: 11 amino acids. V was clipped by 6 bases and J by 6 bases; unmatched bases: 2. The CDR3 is CASRTGVEQYF. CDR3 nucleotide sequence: TGTGCCAGCAGAACAGGGGTCGAGCAGTACTTC.

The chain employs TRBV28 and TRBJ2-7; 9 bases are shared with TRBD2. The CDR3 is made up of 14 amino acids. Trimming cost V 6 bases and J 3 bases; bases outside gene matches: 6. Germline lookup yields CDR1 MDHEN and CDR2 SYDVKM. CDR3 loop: CASSTQRGVYEQYF. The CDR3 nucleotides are TGTGCCAGCAGCACTCAGCGGGGGGTCTACGAGCAGTACTTC. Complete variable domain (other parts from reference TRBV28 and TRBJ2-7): DVKVTQSSRYLVKRTGEKVFLECVQDMDHENMFWYRQDPGLGLRLIYFSYDVKMKEKGDIPEGYSVSREKKERFSLILESASTNQTSMYLCASSTQRGVYEQYFGPGTRLTVT.

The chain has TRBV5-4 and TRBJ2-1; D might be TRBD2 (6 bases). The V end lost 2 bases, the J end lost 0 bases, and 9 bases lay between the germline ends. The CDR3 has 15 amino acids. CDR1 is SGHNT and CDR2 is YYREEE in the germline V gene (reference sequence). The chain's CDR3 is CASSFASDSYNEQFF. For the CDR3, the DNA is TGTGCCAGCAGCTTCGCTAGCGACTCCTACAATGAGCAGTTCTTC. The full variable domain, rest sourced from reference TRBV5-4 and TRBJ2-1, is ETGVTQSPTHLIKTRGQQVTLRCSSQSGHNTVSWYQQALGQGPQFIFQYYREEENGRGNFPPRFSGLQFPNYSSELNVNALELDDSALYLCASSFASDSYNEQFFGPGTRLTVL.

In DNA form, the CDR3 reads TGTGCTAGTGGTTCCGGGACCACCGTAGGCAATCAGCCCCAGCATTTT. Residues: CASGSGTTVGNQPQHF. The chain is built from TRBV12-5 and TRBJ1-5, with a weak D call TRBD1 (5 bases). Germline assignment: CDR1 LGHNT and CDR2 FRNRAP. With 4 bases removed from V and 2 bases from J, the gap between germline ends came to 15 bases. The CDR3 loop spans 16 amino acids.

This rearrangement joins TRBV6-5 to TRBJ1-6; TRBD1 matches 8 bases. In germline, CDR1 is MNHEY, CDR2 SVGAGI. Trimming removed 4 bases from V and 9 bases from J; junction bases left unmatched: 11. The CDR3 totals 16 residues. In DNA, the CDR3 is TGTGCCAGCAGTTTAATCGCAGGGGGCAGTGGTTCACCCCTCCACTTT. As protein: CASSLIAGGSGSPLHF.

The CDR3 nucleotides are TGTGCCAGCAGATTAGACAGGGTTACTGAAGCTTTCTTT. This encodes CASRLDRVTEAFF. J is TRBJ1-1 and V is TRBV6-6, with 7 positions matching TRBD1. Germline V gene sequence: CDR1 MNHNY, CDR2 SVGAGI (reference sequence). The CDR3 is 13 amino acids. V shed 6 bases, J shed 5 bases, and the junction held 6 bases outside the gene matches.

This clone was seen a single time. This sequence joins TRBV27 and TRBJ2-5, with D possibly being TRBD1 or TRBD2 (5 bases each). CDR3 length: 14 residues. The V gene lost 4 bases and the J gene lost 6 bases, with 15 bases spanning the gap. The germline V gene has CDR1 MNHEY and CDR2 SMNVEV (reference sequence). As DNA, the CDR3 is TGTGCCAGCAGTTCTGGGACCGGGATAAAGACCCAGTACTTC. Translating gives CASSSGTGIKTQYF.

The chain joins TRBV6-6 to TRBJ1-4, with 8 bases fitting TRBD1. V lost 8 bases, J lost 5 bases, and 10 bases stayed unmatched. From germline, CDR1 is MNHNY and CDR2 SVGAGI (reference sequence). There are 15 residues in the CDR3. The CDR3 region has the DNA TGTGCCAGCTTGAACCGGGGACAGGAGAATGAAAAACTGTTTTTT. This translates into CASLNRGQENEKLFF.

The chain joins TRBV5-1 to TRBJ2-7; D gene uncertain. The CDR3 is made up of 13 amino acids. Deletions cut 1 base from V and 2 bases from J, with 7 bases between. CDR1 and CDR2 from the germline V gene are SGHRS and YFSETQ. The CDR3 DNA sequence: TGCGCCAGCAGCTTGACCACCCCCTACGAGCAGTACTTC. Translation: CASSLTTPYEQYF.

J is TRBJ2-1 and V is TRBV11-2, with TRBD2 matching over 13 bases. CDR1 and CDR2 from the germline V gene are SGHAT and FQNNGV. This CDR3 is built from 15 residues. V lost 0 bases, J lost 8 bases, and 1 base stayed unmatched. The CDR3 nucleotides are TGTGCCAGCAGCTTAGATACTAGCGGGAGGGATGAGCAGTTCTTC. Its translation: CASSLDTSGRDEQFF.

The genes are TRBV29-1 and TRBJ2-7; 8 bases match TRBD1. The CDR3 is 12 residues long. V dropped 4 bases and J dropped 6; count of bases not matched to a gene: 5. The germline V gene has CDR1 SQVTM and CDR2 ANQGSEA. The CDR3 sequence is CSVGMDRAEQYF. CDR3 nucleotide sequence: TGCAGCGTTGGGATGGACAGGGCCGAGCAGTACTTC.

CDR3 residues: CASSESSGQEGTEAFF. In DNA, the CDR3 is TGCGCCAGCAGTGAGTCGAGTGGCCAAGAGGGCACTGAAGCTTTCTTT. The chain uses TRBV10-1 and TRBJ1-1; D is undetermined. V was trimmed by 0 bases and J by 4 bases, leaving 15 bases between them. The CDR3 sequence is 16 residues long. Germline V CDR1 and CDR2: WNHNN, SYGVQD (reference sequence).

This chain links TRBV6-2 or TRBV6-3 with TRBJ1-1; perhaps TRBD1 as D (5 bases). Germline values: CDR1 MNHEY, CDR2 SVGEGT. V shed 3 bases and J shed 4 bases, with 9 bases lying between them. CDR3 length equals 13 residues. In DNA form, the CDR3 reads TGTGCCAGCAGTTATGCAGGGCCCACTGAAGCTTTCTTT. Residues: CASSYAGPTEAFF.

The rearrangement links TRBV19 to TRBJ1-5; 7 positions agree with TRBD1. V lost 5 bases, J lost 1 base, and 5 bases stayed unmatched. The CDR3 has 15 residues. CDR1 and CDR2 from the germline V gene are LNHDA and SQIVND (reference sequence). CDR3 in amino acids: CASSPQGRSNQPQHF. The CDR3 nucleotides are TGTGCCAGTAGTCCACAGGGGAGAAGCAATCAGCCCCAGCATTTT.

This CDR3 reads CASSLPSGSSYEQYF. The CDR3 DNA reads as TGTGCCAGCAGCTTGCCTAGCGGGAGTTCCTACGAGCAGTACTTC. The chain couples TRBV5-4 to TRBJ2-7, with 10 bases lining up with TRBD2. CDR1 and CDR2 from the germline V gene are SGHNT and YYREEE (reference sequence). This CDR3 is 15 amino acids long. Losses at the gene ends were 1 base for V and 1 base for J; bases not matched to a gene: 2.

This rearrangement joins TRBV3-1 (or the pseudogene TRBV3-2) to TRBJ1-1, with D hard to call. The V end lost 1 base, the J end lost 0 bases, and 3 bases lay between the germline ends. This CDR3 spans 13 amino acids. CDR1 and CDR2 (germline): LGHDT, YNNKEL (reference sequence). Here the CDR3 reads CASSQVMNTEAFF. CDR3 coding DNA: TGTGCCAGCAGCCAAGTTATGAACACTGAAGCTTTCTTT.

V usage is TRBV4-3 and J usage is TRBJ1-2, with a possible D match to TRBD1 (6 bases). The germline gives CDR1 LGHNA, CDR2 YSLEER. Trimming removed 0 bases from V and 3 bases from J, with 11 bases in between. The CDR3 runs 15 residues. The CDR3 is CASSQEQGLYYGYTF. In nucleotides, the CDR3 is TGCGCCAGCAGCCAAGAACAGGGACTTTACTATGGCTACACCTTC.

The CDR3 sequence is CASSPPGGGTGELFF. The CDR3 DNA is TGTGCCAGCAGTCCCCCCGGCGGGGGCACCGGGGAGCTGTTTTTT. The V call is TRBV6-2 or TRBV6-3, the J call TRBJ2-2, with 7 bases aligning to TRBD2. Germline trimming cut 5 bases from V and 4 bases from J; bases unmatched to any gene: 7. The CDR3 spans 15 residues. Germline CDR1 is MNHEY and CDR2 is SVGEGT.

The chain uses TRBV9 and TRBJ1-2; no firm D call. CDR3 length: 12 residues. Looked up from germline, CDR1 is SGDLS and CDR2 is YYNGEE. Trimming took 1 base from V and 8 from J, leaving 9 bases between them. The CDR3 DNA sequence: TGTGCCAGCAGCGTAATGGACCGGGGCTACACCTTC. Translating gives CASSVMDRGYTF.

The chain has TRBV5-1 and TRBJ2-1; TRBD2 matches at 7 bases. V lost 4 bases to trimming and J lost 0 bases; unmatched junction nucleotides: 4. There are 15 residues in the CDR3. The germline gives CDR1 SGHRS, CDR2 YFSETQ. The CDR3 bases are TGCGCCAGCAGCCCCGGCGGGAGCTCCTACAATGAGCAGTTCTTC. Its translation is CASSPGGSSYNEQFF. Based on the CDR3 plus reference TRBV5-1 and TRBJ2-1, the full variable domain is KAGVTQTPRYLIKTRGQQVTLSCSPISGHRSVSWYQQTPGQGLQFLFEYFSETQRNKGNFPGRFSGRQFSNSRSEMNVSTLELGDSALYLCASSPGGSSYNEQFFGPGTRLTVL.

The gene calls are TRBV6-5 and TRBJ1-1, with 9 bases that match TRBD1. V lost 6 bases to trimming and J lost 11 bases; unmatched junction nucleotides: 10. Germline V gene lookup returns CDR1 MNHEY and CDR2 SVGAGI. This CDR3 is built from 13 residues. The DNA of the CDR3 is TGTGCCAGCAGCAGTCCCGGGACAGGGTCTGCTTTCTTT. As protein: CASSSPGTGSAFF.

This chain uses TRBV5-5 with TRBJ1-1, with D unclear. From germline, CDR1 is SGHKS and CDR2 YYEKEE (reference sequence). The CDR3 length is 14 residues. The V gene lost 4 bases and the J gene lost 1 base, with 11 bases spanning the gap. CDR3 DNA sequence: TGTGCCAGCAGCGCCGGACGGTCGAACACTGAAGCTTTCTTT. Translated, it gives CASSAGRSNTEAFF.

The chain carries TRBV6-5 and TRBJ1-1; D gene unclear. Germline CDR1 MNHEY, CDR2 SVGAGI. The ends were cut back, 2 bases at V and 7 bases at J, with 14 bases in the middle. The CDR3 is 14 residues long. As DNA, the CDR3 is TGTGCCAGCAGTTACGGTGGAAGAGTCAATGAAGCTTTCTTT. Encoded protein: CASSYGGRVNEAFF.